What follows are 20 T cell receptor beta chains derived from one specimen sequenced in a study of neoadjuvant anti-PD-1 for oral cavity cancer. Time point indicated: after neoadjuvant nivolumab, at surgical resection. Produced via immunoSEQ multiplex PCR; TCRdb's table is partial and in-frame only. The repertoire holds 14,000 to 15,000 clones, with roughly 40% as singletons. This sample comprised tumor tissue, obtained after nivolumab (anti-PD-1) treatment. Receptors were obtained from a person between 40 and 85 years old with oral cavity squamous cell carcinoma.

About this clone: At one end the junction does not follow the germline gene, possibly because of a read error. The V and J genes are TRBV5-5 and TRBJ1-1; TRBD1 might be the D (5 bases). The CDR3 loop spans 14 amino acids. Per the germline V gene, CDR1 is SGHKS and CDR2 is YYEKEE (reference sequence). CDR3: CASSPRQGGTEAFF. For the CDR3, the DNA is TGCGCCAGCAGCCCAAGGCAGGGTGGGACTGAAGCTTTCTTT.

The chain is built from TRBV7-2 and TRBJ2-7; perhaps TRBD1 as D (5 bases). The CDR3 is 13 residues long. V lost 11 bases, J lost 3 bases, and 17 bases lay in between. CDR1 and CDR2 from the germline V gene are SGHTA and FQGNSA. The CDR3 loop reads CASRAGSYYEQYF. The CDR3 region has the DNA TGTGCCTCCAGGGCAGGGTCCTACTACGAGCAGTACTTC.

This clone was seen a few times. The chain uses TRBV4-3 and TRBJ1-6; D gene unclear. CDR1 and CDR2 (germline): LGHNA, YSLEER. Trimming took off 0 bases at V and 8 bases at J, with 17 bases between the two ends. CDR3 length: 17 residues. CDR3 nucleotides: TGCGCCAGCAGCCAAGATGCGAGTCCTTCCGATTATTCACCCCTCCACTTT. Amino acids: CASSQDASPSDYSPLHF.

This clone was picked up a small number of times. The rearrangement uses TRBV7-2 and TRBJ2-7; D perhaps matches TRBD2 (7 bases). The CDR3 is made up of 15 amino acids. The V and J ends lost 0 bases and 5 bases respectively, with 14 bases between them. The V gene's germline CDR1 is SGHTA and CDR2 FQGNSA. The CDR3 spells CASSLARGGRNEQYF. Here the CDR3 DNA reads TGTGCCAGCAGCTTAGCGCGCGGGGGCCGCAACGAGCAGTACTTC.

This clone has just a few counts. The chain joins TRBV10-2 to TRBJ1-2; D not certain. Germline CDR1 WSHSY, CDR2 SAAADI. V gave up 4 bases and J gave up 4 bases, with 7 bases separating them. The CDR3 is made up of 12 amino acids. CDR3 in DNA: TGCGCCAGCAGTGCGGGTGTCTATGGCTACACCTTC. The encoded protein is CASSAGVYGYTF.

This clone was found many times. This sequence joins TRBV18 and TRBJ2-4, with 9 bases matching TRBD1. The length of the CDR3 is 16 residues. V shed 4 bases and J 6 bases; nucleotides not matched to a gene: 10. Germline V gives CDR1 KGHSH, CDR2 LQKENI. The CDR3 bases are TGTGCCAGCTCACATCTCAGACAGGGGGTTGTAAACATTCAGTACTTC. Its translation: CASSHLRQGVVNIQYF.

This chain joins TRBV7-8 and TRBJ2-1; no reliable D call. The germline V gene has CDR1 SGHVS and CDR2 FQNEAQ. The CDR3 consists of 13 residues. V dropped 4 bases and J dropped 5 bases, with 9 bases sitting between them. The CDR3 sequence is CASSSGPNNEQFF. For the CDR3, the DNA is TGTGCCAGCAGCTCAGGACCGAACAATGAGCAGTTCTTC.

V usage is TRBV6-6 and J usage is TRBJ1-4; unclear D gene. CDR3 size: 13 residues. Germline loops: CDR1 MNHNY, CDR2 SVGAGI (reference sequence). V lost 6 bases and J lost 7, with 12 bases in between. The chain's CDR3 is CASRNPGGEKLFF. The CDR3, as DNA: TGTGCCAGCAGAAACCCGGGAGGTGAAAAACTGTTTTTT.

The chain recombines TRBV7-9 with TRBJ1-2, with D hard to call. The V gene's germline CDR1 is SEHNR and CDR2 FQNEAQ (reference sequence). V was cut by 1 base and J by 1 base, with 7 bases left in between. This CDR3 has 14 residues. DNA of the CDR3: TGTGCCAGCAGCTTAGGTCGCAATAACTATGGCTACACCTTC. Translated, it gives CASSLGRNNYGYTF. Combining the CDR3 with reference TRBV7-9 and TRBJ1-2 gives the whole variable domain DTGVSQNPRHKITKRGQNVTFRCDPISEHNRLYWYRQTLGQGPEFLTYFQNEAQLEKSRLLSDRFSAERPKGSFSTLEIQRTEQGDSAMYLCASSLGRNNYGYTFGSGTRLTVV.

J is TRBJ1-2 and V is TRBV5-4; D not certain. CDR1 and CDR2 (germline): SGHNT, YYREEE (reference sequence). V was trimmed by 5 bases and J by 0 bases, leaving 14 bases between them. The CDR3 runs to 15 residues. CDR3 bases: TGTGCCAGCAGTCTTCAGACTAGCGCTAACTATGGCTACACCTTC. Translation: CASSLQTSANYGYTF.

CDR3 DNA sequence: TGTGCCAGCAGCCCACATTCACAGGGAAACACTGAAGCTTTCTTT. Translated, it gives CASSPHSQGNTEAFF. The V and J genes are TRBV4-2 and TRBJ1-1, with a weak D call TRBD1 (6 bases). The CDR3 runs to 15 residues. Germline V lookup: CDR1 LGHNA, CDR2 YNFKEQ. Trimming removed 4 bases at V and 2 bases at J, with 14 bases between.

This clone was seen only a few times. This rearrangement joins TRBV10-2 to TRBJ1-6, with 8 positions matching TRBD1. Germline lookup yields CDR1 WSHSY and CDR2 SAAADI. The CDR3 extends over 13 amino acids. The V gene end was trimmed by 8 bases and the J gene end by 7 bases; junction bases not matched to a gene: 4. This CDR3 reads CASATGGNSPLHF. DNA for the CDR3: TGCGCCAGCGCTACAGGGGGGAATTCACCCCTCCACTTT.

The V gene is TRBV4-3, the J gene TRBJ2-3; maybe TRBD1 (5 bases). V was clipped by 5 bases and J by 2 bases, with 11 bases between them. The CDR3 covers 14 residues. Germline V lookup: CDR1 LGHNA, CDR2 YSLEER. The CDR3 protein is CASSADRFTDTQYF. The DNA of the CDR3 is TGCGCCAGCAGCGCAGACAGATTCACAGATACGCAGTATTTT.

This sequence joins TRBV6-5 and TRBJ1-1; D is undetermined. The CDR3 runs 12 residues. Germline loops: CDR1 MNHEY, CDR2 SVGAGI. V lost 4 bases, J lost 1 base, and 4 bases lay in between. The DNA for the CDR3 is TGTGCCAGCAGTTCCGAGAACACTGAAGCTTTCTTT. Its protein is CASSSENTEAFF.

This clone is medium-sized in the sample. The V gene is TRBV5-1, the J gene TRBJ1-2; TRBD1 is a possible D gene (6 bases). V lost 2 bases and J lost 1, with 9 bases in between. CDR3 length: 14 amino acids. From germline, CDR1 is SGHRS and CDR2 YFSETQ. Here the CDR3 reads CASSFEGVNYGYTF. CDR3 DNA sequence: TGCGCCAGCAGCTTCGAGGGGGTTAACTATGGCTACACCTTC.

The chain links TRBV9 to TRBJ1-2, with 8 bases identical to TRBD1. The CDR3 loop spans 15 amino acids. J was trimmed by 3 bases and V by 3 bases; bases with no gene match: 7. Per germline, CDR1 SGDLS and CDR2 YYNGEE. The CDR3 region has the DNA TGTGCCAGCAGCGCTAGTCTGGGACAGGACTATGGCTACACCTTC. Its translation is CASSASLGQDYGYTF.

Only a few counts were recorded for this clone. J is TRBJ1-2 and V is TRBV9; the D is unclear. Trimming left V 2 bases short and J 4 bases short, with 9 bases between. The length of the CDR3 is 13 residues. Germline CDR1 is SGDLS and CDR2 is YYNGEE. DNA for the CDR3: TGTGCCAGCAGCGTTCTTAGCTCCTATGGCTACACCTTC. Its translation: CASSVLSSYGYTF.

This clone was seen once. This rearrangement joins TRBV9 to TRBJ2-5; a weak D match, TRBD1 (6 bases). CDR1 and CDR2 (germline): SGDLS, YYNGEE. CDR3 length: 15 residues. Trimming left V 3 bases short and J 9 bases short, with 21 bases between. Written as DNA, the CDR3 is TGTGCCAGCAGCGGAGTCGGGACCGGAGAGGGGGCCCAGTACTTC. Amino acids: CASSGVGTGEGAQYF.

The V call is TRBV5-1, the J call TRBJ1-1, with D perhaps matching TRBD1 (6 bases). Trimming took off 6 bases at V and 5 bases at J, with 20 bases between the two ends. The CDR3 loop spans 15 amino acids. Germline values: CDR1 SGHRS, CDR2 YFSETQ. The CDR3 sequence: CASNPAAQGGTEAFF. CDR3 DNA: TGCGCCAGCAACCCCGCCGCACAGGGTGGGACTGAAGCTTTCTTT.

The V call is TRBV6-1, the J call TRBJ1-1; TRBD1 aligns across 7 bases. V lost 7 bases and J lost 0; bases outside the gene matches: 5. CDR3 length equals 14 residues. Germline V lookup: CDR1 MNHNS, CDR2 SASEGT. The CDR3 coding sequence is TGTGCCAGCAAACAGGGGCCTGTGAACACTGAAGCTTTCTTT. This gives the protein CASKQGPVNTEAFF.